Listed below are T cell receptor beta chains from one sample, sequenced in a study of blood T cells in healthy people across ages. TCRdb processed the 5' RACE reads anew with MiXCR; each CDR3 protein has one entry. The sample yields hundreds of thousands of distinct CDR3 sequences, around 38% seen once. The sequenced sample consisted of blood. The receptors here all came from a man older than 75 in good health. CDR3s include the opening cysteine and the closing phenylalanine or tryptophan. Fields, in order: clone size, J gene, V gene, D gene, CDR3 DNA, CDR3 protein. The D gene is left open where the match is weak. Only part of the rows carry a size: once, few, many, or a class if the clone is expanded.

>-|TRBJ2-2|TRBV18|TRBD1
TGTGCCAGCTCCGCGGGACAGGGTGGCACCGGGGAGCTGTTTTTT
CASSAGQGGTGELFF
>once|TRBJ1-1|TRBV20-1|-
TGCAGTGCTAGCCGGTCAGGGTGGGCTTTCTTT
CSASRSGWAFF
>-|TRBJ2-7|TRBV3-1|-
TGTGCCAGCGGCCCTGCGGGGGACAAGTCCTACGAGCAGTACTTC
CASGPAGDKSYEQYF
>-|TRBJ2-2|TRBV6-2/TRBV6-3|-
TGTGCCAGCAGTTACTCGGAGGCAGGGACCCGGGAGCTGTTTTTT
CASSYSEAGTRELFF
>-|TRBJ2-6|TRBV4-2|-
TGTGCCAGCAGCATTATGGTACAAGACCTCTCTGGGGCCAACGTCCTGACTTTC
CASSIMVQDLSGANVLTF
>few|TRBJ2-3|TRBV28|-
TGTGCCAGCAGCCCGGCCCTTAGCGGAGATACGCAGTATTTT
CASSPALSGDTQYF
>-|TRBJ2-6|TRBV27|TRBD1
TGTGCCAGCAGTTTATCCGGAACCCGACAGGGACGGCGAGGGGCCAACGTCCTGACTTTC
CASSLSGTRQGRRGANVLTF
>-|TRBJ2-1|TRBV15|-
TGTGCCACCAGTAAACGGGGGAACAGCAATGAGCAGTTCTTC
CATSKRGNSNEQFF
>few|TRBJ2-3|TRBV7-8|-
TGTGCCAGCAGCCCAGTGGCAGATACGCAGTATTTT
CASSPVADTQYF
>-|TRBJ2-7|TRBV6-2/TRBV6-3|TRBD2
TGTGCCCACCGGGCTAGCGGTAACTCCTACGAGCAGTACTTC
CAHRASGNSYEQYF
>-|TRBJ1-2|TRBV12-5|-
TGTGCTAGTGGTTTGGGGGGTCCGGGGTATGGCTACACCTTC
CASGLGGPGYGYTF
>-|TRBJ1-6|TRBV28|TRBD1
TGTGCCAGCAGCACCGGGACAGGGAATTCACCCCTCCACTTT
CASSTGTGNSPLHF
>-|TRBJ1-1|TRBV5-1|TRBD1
TGCGCCAGCAGCCCGGGACAGGTGGGCACTGAAGCTTTCTTT
CASSPGQVGTEAFF
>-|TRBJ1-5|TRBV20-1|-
TGCAGTGCCAGAGGACAGCCCTTTGGTCCCCAGCATTTT
CSARGQPFGPQHF
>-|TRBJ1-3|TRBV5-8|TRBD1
TGTGCCAGCAGGGGACAGGACTCTGGAAACACCATATATTTT
CASRGQDSGNTIYF
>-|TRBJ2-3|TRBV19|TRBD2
TGTGCCAGTAGTTTAGCGGGAGTCCGGGATACGCAGTATTTT
CASSLAGVRDTQYF
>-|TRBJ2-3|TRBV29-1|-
TGCAGCGTAGACAGGTCTGGCACAGATACGCAGTATTTT
CSVDRSGTDTQYF
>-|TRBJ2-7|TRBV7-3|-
TGTGCCAGCAGCCCAAACCCCCAGGGGGGAGGGAGGTCCTACAATGAGCAGTACTTC
CASSPNPQGGGRSYNEQYF
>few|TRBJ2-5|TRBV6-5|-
TGTGCCAGCAGTTACGAGCAGACCCAGTACTTC
CASSYEQTQYF
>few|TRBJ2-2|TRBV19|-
TGTGCCAGTAGTGTACTCCGGGGTGGCACCGGGGAGCTGTTTTTT
CASSVLRGGTGELFF
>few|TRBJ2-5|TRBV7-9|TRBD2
TGTGCCAGCAGCTTATCTCTAGCGGCCGGGCAGTACTTC
CASSLSLAAGQYF
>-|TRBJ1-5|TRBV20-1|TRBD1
TGCAGTGCTTTACCGGGACAGGCCAATCAGCCCCAGCATTTT
CSALPGQANQPQHF
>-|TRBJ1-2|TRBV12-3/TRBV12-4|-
TGTGCCAGTAGTCTATCTGACTGGGGGCAAGGCTACACCTTC
CASSLSDWGQGYTF
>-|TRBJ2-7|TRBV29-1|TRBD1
TGCAGCGTTCTGGACAGGTCTTACGAGCAGTACTTC
CSVLDRSYEQYF
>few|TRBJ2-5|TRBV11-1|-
TGTGCCAGCAGCTTGGACGGAAGGGCGGGGACCCAGTACTTC
CASSLDGRAGTQYF
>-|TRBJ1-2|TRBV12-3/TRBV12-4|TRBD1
TGTGCCAGCATTCCTCCAGGGGGGATTGATGGCTACACCTTC
CASIPPGGIDGYTF
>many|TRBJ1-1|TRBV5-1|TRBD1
TGCGCCAGCAGCTTCTCCGGGACAGGGGCGGTGAACACTGAAGCTTTCTTT
CASSFSGTGAVNTEAFF
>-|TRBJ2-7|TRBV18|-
TGTGCCAGCTCACCCTTGGCAGGGGGGACCTACGAGCAGTACTTC
CASSPLAGGTYEQYF
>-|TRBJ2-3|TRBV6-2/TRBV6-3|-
TGTGCCAGCAAGTTACATCGAAACCCCAAAGATACGCAGTATTTT
CASKLHRNPKDTQYF
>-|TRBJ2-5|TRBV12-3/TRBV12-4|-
TGTGCCAGCAGCCCCCAGGAGGGTGGAGTCCAAGAGACCCAGTACTTC
CASSPQEGGVQETQYF
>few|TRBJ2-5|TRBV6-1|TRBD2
TGTGCCAGCAGTGAAAGTCGGGGGGTCCAAGAGACCCAGTACTTC
CASSESRGVQETQYF
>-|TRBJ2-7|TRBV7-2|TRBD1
TGTGCCAGCAGCATGTTGACAGGGACGCGCTACGAGCAGTACTTC
CASSMLTGTRYEQYF
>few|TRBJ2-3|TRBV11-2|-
TGTGCCAGCAGCTTTTACAGTACCACAGATACGCAGTATTTT
CASSFYSTTDTQYF
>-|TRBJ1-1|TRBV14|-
TGTGCCAGCAGCCAAGTAAGGGGCGGCACTGAAGCTTTCTTT
CASSQVRGGTEAFF
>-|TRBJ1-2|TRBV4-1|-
TGCGCCAGCAGCCTCCGGACAGAGTTGCCTAACTATGGCTACACCTTC
CASSLRTELPNYGYTF
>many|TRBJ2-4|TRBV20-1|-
TGCAGTGCTAGCCCTGCGCTAGCCAAAAACATTCAGTACTTC
CSASPALAKNIQYF
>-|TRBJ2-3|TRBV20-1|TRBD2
TGCAGTGCTGAAACTAGCGGGGGGGCCTCGTTGGCAGATACGCAGTATTTT
CSAETSGGASLADTQYF
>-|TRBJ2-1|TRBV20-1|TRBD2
TGCAGTGCTAGTAGAGGACTAGCGGGAGTCAATGAGCAGTTCTTC
CSASRGLAGVNEQFF
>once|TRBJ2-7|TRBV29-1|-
TGCAGCGTTGAAGGAGAAAGCTCCTACGAGCAGTACTTC
CSVEGESSYEQYF
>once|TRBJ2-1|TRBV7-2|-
TGTGCCAGCACCGAAGAATTGGGACTCTACAATGAGCAGTTCTTC
CASTEELGLYNEQFF
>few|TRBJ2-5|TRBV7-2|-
TGTGCCAGCAGCGTCAGCAGACAAGAGACCCAGTACTTC
CASSVSRQETQYF
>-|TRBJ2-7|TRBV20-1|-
TGCAGTGCTATGTTACCTAGCTCCTACGAGCAGTACTTC
CSAMLPSSYEQYF